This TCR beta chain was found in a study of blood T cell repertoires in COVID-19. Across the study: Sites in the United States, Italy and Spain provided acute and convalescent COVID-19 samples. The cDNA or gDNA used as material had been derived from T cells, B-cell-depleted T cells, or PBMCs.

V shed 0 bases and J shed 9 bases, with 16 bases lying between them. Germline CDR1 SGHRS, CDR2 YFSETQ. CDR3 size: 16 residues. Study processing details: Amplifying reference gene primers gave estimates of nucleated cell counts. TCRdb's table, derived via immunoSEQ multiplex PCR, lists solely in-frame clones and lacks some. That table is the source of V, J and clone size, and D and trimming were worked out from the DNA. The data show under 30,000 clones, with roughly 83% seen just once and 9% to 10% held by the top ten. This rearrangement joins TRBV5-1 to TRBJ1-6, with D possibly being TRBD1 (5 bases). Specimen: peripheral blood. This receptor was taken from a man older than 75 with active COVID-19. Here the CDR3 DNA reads TGCGCCAGCAGCTTGGAAGGAGGGGTTAGTAGTTCACCCCTCCACTTT. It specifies CASSLEGGVSSSPLHF.